These 29 T cell receptor beta chains were sequenced from one sample in a study of cytomegalovirus exposure and HLA in healthy donors. In the PCR, 60 Vbeta and 13 Jbeta primers were used. The table came from immunoSEQ multiplex PCR; TCRdb's copy has only in-frame clones and leaves some out. The table lists over 150,000 clones, around 68% of them singletons, with 2.8% in the top ten. The sample was PBMCs. The receptors were gathered from a middle-aged woman in good health and CMV-seropositive.

The chain employs TRBV6-1 and TRBJ1-1; D perhaps matches TRBD1 (5 bases). The germline CDR1 and CDR2 sequences are MNHNS and SASEGT. This CDR3 has 15 amino acids. V lost 2 bases to trimming and J lost 3 bases, with 13 bases between them. This chain's CDR3 is CASSEIYRGYTEAFF. DNA for the CDR3: TGTGCCAGCAGTGAAATTTATAGGGGTTACACTGAAGCTTTCTTT.

This chain joins TRBV21-1 and TRBJ2-6; the table's D call, TRBD1, was not checked against the DNA. TRBV21-1 is recorded as a pseudogene. The CDR3 totals 17 residues. The CDR3, as DNA: TGTGCCAGCAGCAGGGCACCCTGGCGCTCTGGGGCCAACGTCCTGACTTTC. This translates into CASSRAPWRSGANVLTF.

This chain joins TRBV2 and TRBJ2-5; perhaps TRBD1 as D (6 bases). Trimming pared 8 bases from V and 4 bases from J, leaving 26 bases between. This CDR3 is 17 amino acids long. The germline V gene has CDR1 SNHLY and CDR2 FYNNEI. The CDR3 coding sequence is TGTGCCAGCGCTCCTCCTCCAGGGGTAAAACGTGGAGAGACCCAGTACTTC. This translates into CASAPPPGVKRGETQYF.

The rearrangement joins TRBV5-4 to TRBJ1-1; 7 nucleotides agree with TRBD1. CDR1 is SGHNT, CDR2 YYREEE, per germline (reference sequence). J was trimmed by 7 bases and V by 4 bases; bases with no gene match: 10. This CDR3 has 14 residues. The CDR3, as DNA: TGTGCCAGCAGCGATTCGACAGGGTTACGTGAAGCTTTCTTT. It yields the protein CASSDSTGLREAFF.

The DNA for the CDR3 is TGCGCCAGCAGCCAAGTGGGCGGGGACGAGCAGTACTTC. It encodes CASSQVGGDEQYF. The chain recombines TRBV4-3 with TRBJ2-5; a weak D match, TRBD2 (6 bases). The better agreement between TRBJ2-7 and the DNA end casts doubt on the J call. The V gene's germline CDR1 is LGHNA and CDR2 YSLEER. The CDR3 has 13 residues.

The rearrangement joins TRBV7-9 to TRBJ1-2, with D possibly TRBD1 on 5 matching bases. Germline CDR1 reads SEHNR; CDR2 reads FQNEAQ (reference sequence). Trimming shortened V by 5 bases and J by 4 bases, and 14 bases separated the two germline ends. CDR3 length equals 14 residues. Here the CDR3 DNA reads TGTGCCAGCAGCGTGACGGGGGGGGTCTATGGCTACACCTTC. Translating gives CASSVTGGVYGYTF. Full variable domain (rest looked up from reference TRBV7-9 and TRBJ1-2): DTGVSQNPRHKITKRGQNVTFRCDPISEHNRLYWYRQTLGQGPEFLTYFQNEAQLEKSRLLSDRFSAERPKGSFSTLEIQRTEQGDSAMYLCASSVTGGVYGYTFGSGTRLTVV.

The V call is TRBV11-1, the J call TRBJ2-5, with D perhaps matching TRBD2 (8 bases). The J call may not be correct, given that the DNA end is closer to TRBJ2-7. This CDR3 is 15 amino acids long. The germline CDR1 and CDR2 sequences are SGHAT and FQDESV (reference sequence). The CDR3 DNA sequence: TGTGCCAGCAGCATTACTAGCGGCAGGGGGTACGAGCAGTACTTC. Translating it yields CASSITSGRGYEQYF.

V usage is TRBV5-6 and J usage is TRBJ2-5; perhaps TRBD1 as D (5 bases). Germline V gives CDR1 SGHDT, CDR2 YYEEEE. This CDR3 region has 15 residues. V dropped 0 bases and J dropped 1 base, with 10 bases sitting between them. CDR3 bases: TGTGCCAGCAGCTTGGTATCAGGGATCCAAGAGACCCAGTACTTC. Amino acids: CASSLVSGIQETQYF.

The genes are TRBV5-1 and TRBJ1-1, with D unresolved. The V end was cut by 0 bases, the J end by 1 base, with 7 bases between. This CDR3 is built from 14 residues. Germline V CDR1 and CDR2: SGHRS, YFSETQ. DNA of the CDR3: TGCGCCAGCAGCTTGGATACACAGAACACTGAAGCTTTCTTT. It translates to CASSLDTQNTEAFF.

The chain combines TRBV4-1 with TRBJ2-3, with TRBD2 identical over 12 bases. The length of the CDR3 is 18 residues. Germline V gene data show CDR1 as MGHRA and CDR2 as YSYEKL. J gave up 3 bases and V 0 bases, and 7 bases lay outside the gene matches. The CDR3 is CASSQDTLAGGPTDTQYF. DNA for the CDR3: TGCGCCAGCAGCCAAGATACGCTAGCGGGAGGGCCGACAGATACGCAGTATTTT.

There are a few counts of this clone. The chain carries TRBV18 and TRBJ2-2, with 11 bases identical to TRBD2. The CDR3 totals 17 residues. The germline gives CDR1 KGHSH, CDR2 LQKENI. V was pared by 6 bases and J by 3 bases, with 9 bases of the junction left unmatched. DNA for the CDR3: TGTGCCAGCTCCCCGAGGCCGGGACTAGCGGACACCGGGGAGCTGTTTTTT. Translated: CASSPRPGLADTGELFF.

CDR3 in DNA: TGTGCCAGCAGTTCCGGACTGCACTCTGGAAACACCATATATTTT. Protein product: CASSSGLHSGNTIYF. This sequence joins TRBV28 and TRBJ1-3; D gene uncertain. Germline V gene lookup returns CDR1 MDHEN and CDR2 SYDVKM. This CDR3 spans 15 amino acids. Trimming removed 4 bases at V and 0 bases at J, with 10 bases between.

This clone has only a few counts. V and J are TRBV6-6 and TRBJ1-1; D is unclear. The CDR3 has 13 amino acids. The germline V gene has CDR1 MNHNY and CDR2 SVGAGI (reference sequence). The ends were cut back, 6 bases at V and 0 bases at J, with 8 bases in the middle. The CDR3 is CASSANLNTEAFF. The CDR3 DNA follows: TGTGCCAGCAGCGCTAATTTGAACACTGAAGCTTTCTTT.

The CDR3 DNA is TGTGCCAGCAGTTCCCCAGGGACTAGCGGGTCCACAGATACGCAGTATTTT. Residues: CASSSPGTSGSTDTQYF. The rearrangement joins TRBV27 to TRBJ2-3, with 12 positions matching TRBD2. Germline V lookup: CDR1 MNHEY, CDR2 SMNVEV (reference sequence). This CDR3 has 17 residues. J lost 2 bases, V lost 4 bases, and 7 bases had no gene match.

V and J are TRBV7-2 and TRBJ2-1, with 9 bases identical to TRBD1. The trim removed 5 bases at V and 6 bases at J, leaving 5 bases unmatched. The CDR3 has 14 amino acids. Germline values: CDR1 SGHTA, CDR2 FQGNSA. In nucleotides, the CDR3 is TGTGCCAGCAGCAAGGACAGGGGTATCAATGAGCAGTTCTTC. It translates to CASSKDRGINEQFF. Full variable domain (rest looked up from reference TRBV7-2 and TRBJ2-1): GAGVSQSPSNKVTEKGKDVELRCDPISGHTALYWYRQSLGQGLEFLIYFQGNSAPDKSGLPSDRFSAERTGGSVSTLTIQRTQQEDSAVYLCASSKDRGINEQFFGPGTRLTVL.

The chain has TRBV5-1 and TRBJ2-1, with 11 bases lining up with TRBD2. The CDR3 loop spans 17 amino acids. CDR1 is SGHRS, CDR2 YFSETQ, per germline. V lost 5 bases, J lost 7 bases, and 14 bases stayed unmatched. The CDR3, as DNA: TGCGCCAGCAGTGATCAGCCTAGCGGGGGGAGTACAAATGAGCAGTTCTTC. Its translation is CASSDQPSGGSTNEQFF.

A note on this clone: One end of the junction does not line up with germline, which may come from a read error. J is TRBJ1-2 and V is TRBV2; perhaps TRBD1 as D (6 bases). CDR3 size: 14 residues. From germline, CDR1 is SNHLY and CDR2 FYNNEI. The CDR3 nucleotides are TGTGCCAGCAGTGGACAGGTACGGGACTATGGCTACCCCTTC. Protein sequence: CASSGQVRDYGYPF.

The V gene is TRBV5-6, the J gene TRBJ1-2, with D uncertain. V shed 1 base and J shed 0 bases, with 10 bases lying between them. Germline V gene data show CDR1 as SGHDT and CDR2 as YYEEEE. The CDR3 covers 15 residues. CDR3 bases: TGTGCCAGCAGCTTGATCACAGTAACTAACTATGGCTACACCTTC. It is translated as CASSLITVTNYGYTF.

This chain connects TRBV5-1 to TRBJ2-1; 9 bases are shared with TRBD2. The CDR3 length is 15 residues. The junction had 1 base not matched to a gene; V was cut back by 1 base and J by 2 bases. Per germline, CDR1 SGHRS and CDR2 YFSETQ. The CDR3 region has the DNA TGCGCCAGCAGCTTGCTAGCGGGGACCTACAATGAGCAGTTCTTC. Translating it yields CASSLLAGTYNEQFF.

J is TRBJ2-2 and V is TRBV9; 10 positions agree with TRBD1. The CDR3 is made up of 17 amino acids. CDR1 and CDR2 from the germline V gene are SGDLS and YYNGEE. The ends lost 0 bases at V and 1 base at J; junction bases unmatched: 3. CDR3 in DNA: TGTGCCAGCAGCGTAGCCCGGGACAGGGGGAACACCGGGGAGCTGTTTTTT. Protein sequence: CASSVARDRGNTGELFF.

The rearrangement links TRBV7-2 to TRBJ1-6; TRBD1 might be the D (5 bases). The CDR3 consists of 14 residues. V was pared by 5 bases and J by 7 bases, with 12 bases between. Germline V lookup: CDR1 SGHTA, CDR2 FQGNSA. The CDR3 is CASSNSGANSPLHF. The CDR3 bases are TGTGCCAGCAGCAATAGTGGGGCCAATTCACCCCTCCACTTT.

The V gene is TRBV27, the J gene TRBJ1-4; 8 bases map to TRBD1. V lost 5 bases and J lost 7; bases outside the gene matches: 9. The CDR3 is 15 residues long. CDR1 is MNHEY, CDR2 SMNVEV, per germline (reference sequence). As DNA, the CDR3 is TGTGCCAGCAGTCTCGGACAGGGTGGGGTTGAAAAACTGTTTTTT. Amino acids: CASSLGQGGVEKLFF. Variable domain in full (rest from reference TRBV27 and TRBJ1-4): EAQVTQNPRYLITVTGKKLTVTCSQNMNHEYMSWYRQDPGLGLRQIYYSMNVEVTDKGDVPEGYKVSRKEKRNFPLILESPSPNQTSLYFCASSLGQGGVEKLFFGSGTQLSVL.

The chain has TRBV28 and TRBJ2-7, with unresolved D. Trimming shortened V by 7 bases and J by 0 bases, and 16 bases separated the two germline ends. The CDR3 consists of 15 residues. Germline V gives CDR1 MDHEN, CDR2 SYDVKM. The CDR3 region has the DNA TGTGCCAGCAATCCCCACCGGGTCGACTCCTACGAGCAGTACTTC. This codes for CASNPHRVDSYEQYF.

The J gene is TRBJ2-3, the V gene TRBV5-8; D possibly corresponds to TRBD1 (5 bases). The CDR3 is made up of 14 amino acids. Trimming pared 1 base from V and 1 base from J, leaving 7 bases between. Germline CDR1 SGHTS, CDR2 YDEGEE. The CDR3 protein is CASSLRGGTDTQYF. As DNA, the CDR3 is TGTGCCAGCAGCTTGAGGGGCGGCACAGATACGCAGTATTTT.

V gene TRBV4-3 combines with J gene TRBJ2-7, with D possibly TRBD2 on 6 matching bases. This CDR3 has 14 amino acids. Germline values: CDR1 LGHNA, CDR2 YSLEER. The ends were cut back, 0 bases at V and 3 bases at J, with 9 bases in the middle. In nucleotides, the CDR3 is TGCGCCAGCAGCCAAGAACCGGGAGTCTACGAGCAGTACTTC. This codes for CASSQEPGVYEQYF.

This clone was seen a few times. The rearrangement joins TRBV5-1 to TRBJ1-1; unclear D gene. Germline V CDR1 and CDR2: SGHRS, YFSETQ. V gave up 5 bases and J gave up 4 bases, with 21 bases separating them. The CDR3 has 16 residues. The CDR3 DNA reads as TGCGCCAGCAGGACTAATCCGAGGGCGTCATCCACTGAAGCTTTCTTT. It encodes CASRTNPRASSTEAFF.

CDR3 nucleotide sequence: TGTGCCAGCAGCCCTGTTTTAGGGACAGGATCCTACAATGAGCAGTTCTTC. It yields the protein CASSPVLGTGSYNEQFF. The chain recombines TRBV7-6 with TRBJ2-1; 8 positions agree with TRBD1. This CDR3 comprises 17 residues. CDR1 SGHVS and CDR2 FNYEAQ come from the germline V gene. V lost 5 bases to trimming and J lost 1 base; unmatched junction nucleotides: 10. The full variable domain, completed using reference TRBV7-6 and TRBJ2-1, is GAGVSQSPRYKVTKRGQDVALRCDPISGHVSLYWYRQALGQGPEFLTYFNYEAQQDKSGLPNDRFSAERPEGSISTLTIQRTEQRDSAMYRCASSPVLGTGSYNEQFFGPGTRLTVL.

The V gene is TRBV7-2, the J gene TRBJ2-7; 7 bases agree with TRBD1. The CDR3 sequence is 15 residues long. J gave up 2 bases and V 1 base, and 5 bases lay outside the gene matches. The germline V gene encodes CDR1 SGHTA and CDR2 FQGNSA. The CDR3 region has the DNA TGTGCCAGCAGCTTAGGAAGGGGACAGACCTACGAGCAGTACTTC. This encodes CASSLGRGQTYEQYF.

Of note for this clone: The junction and the germline gene differ at one end; a read error may be behind it. The CDR3: CASSFRDLSNYGYPF. CDR3 nucleotide sequence: TGTGCCAGCAGCTTCCGGGACTTATCTAACTATGGCTACCCCTTC. The rearrangement joins TRBV7-8 to TRBJ1-2; possible D gene TRBD1, 5 bases. The CDR3 contains 15 residues. In germline, CDR1 is SGHVS, CDR2 FQNEAQ.